One sample yielded the 20 T cell receptor beta chains listed below, sequenced in a study of lymphopenia after photon versus proton radiotherapy. Sequenced by immunoSEQ multiplex PCR; TCRdb stores in-frame clones only, minus some. The sample has approximately 24,000 clones, about 87% seen once. This material consisted of peripheral blood, taken from a patient treated with photon-based radiotherapy. These receptors originate from a man in his forties or fifties with gastric cancer.

Turning to this clone: The junction departs from germline at one end; a sequencing error may be responsible. V usage is TRBV15 and J usage is TRBJ1-3, with 7 bases that match TRBD1. The CDR3 sequence is 15 residues long. Germline CDR1 reads LNHNV; CDR2 reads YYDKDF (reference sequence). The CDR3: CATSSTGETGNTVYF. CDR3 DNA: TGTGCCACCAGCAGTACAGGGGAGACTGGAAACACCGTATATTTT. Combining the CDR3 with reference TRBV15 and TRBJ1-3 gives the whole variable domain DAMVIQNPRYQVTQFGKPVTLSCSQTLNHNVMYWYQQKSSQAPKLLFHYYDKDFNNEADTPDNFQSRRPNTSFCFLDIRSPGLGDTAMYLCATSSTGETGNTVYFGEGSWLTVV.

This chain uses TRBV2 with TRBJ2-4; D is uncertain. V lost 2 bases and J 11 bases, leaving 4 bases between the germline ends. The CDR3 consists of 10 residues. Germline values: CDR1 SNHLY, CDR2 FYNNEI. The CDR3 reads CASSEQVQYF. For the CDR3, the DNA is TGTGCCAGCAGTGAACAGGTTCAGTACTTC.

This chain connects TRBV15 to TRBJ1-5; the D is unclear. CDR1 and CDR2 from the germline V gene are LNHNV and YYDKDF (reference sequence). Trimming cost V 3 bases and J 6 bases, with 12 bases left between them. The CDR3 consists of 14 residues. CDR3 protein: CATSSRFSGQPQHF. The CDR3, as DNA: TGTGCCACCAGCAGCAGGTTTTCGGGTCAGCCCCAGCATTTT. Complete variable domain (other parts from reference TRBV15 and TRBJ1-5): DAMVIQNPRYQVTQFGKPVTLSCSQTLNHNVMYWYQQKSSQAPKLLFHYYDKDFNNEADTPDNFQSRRPNTSFCFLDIRSPGLGDTAMYLCATSSRFSGQPQHFGDGTRLSIL.

This sequence joins TRBV18 and TRBJ2-2, with 7 bases lining up with TRBD1. The CDR3 extends over 17 amino acids. Germline V gene sequence: CDR1 KGHSH, CDR2 LQKENI. Germline trimming cut 1 base from V and 2 bases from J; bases unmatched to any gene: 7. CDR3: CASSPLRQGKNTGELFF. CDR3 in DNA: TGTGCCAGCTCACCACTTCGACAGGGAAAAAACACCGGGGAGCTGTTTTTT.

The chain couples TRBV15 to TRBJ2-5, with a weak D call TRBD1 (6 bases). Trimming stripped 3 bases from V and 4 bases from J, with 15 bases between. This CDR3 comprises 15 residues. Germline V CDR1 and CDR2: LNHNV, YYDKDF (reference sequence). CDR3 in DNA: TGTGCCACCAGCAGTACCCCAGGGGCGGCAGAGACCCAGTACTTC. Its translation is CATSSTPGAAETQYF.

The chain links TRBV7-2 to TRBJ2-3; D gene ambiguous. The germline V gene has CDR1 SGHTA and CDR2 FQGNSA. The CDR3 spans 15 residues. V was trimmed by 3 bases and J by 0 bases, leaving 10 bases between them. CDR3 sequence: CASSLIVHSTDTQYF. Written as DNA, the CDR3 is TGTGCCAGCAGCTTGATCGTCCATAGCACAGATACGCAGTATTTT.

The CDR3 DNA is TGTGCCAGCAGCGTTATTTACGAGCAGTACTTC. Translation gives CASSVIYEQYF. The chain carries TRBV11-2 and TRBJ2-7; unclear D gene. The ends were cut back, 5 bases at V and 4 bases at J, with 6 bases in the middle. Germline V CDR1 and CDR2: SGHAT, FQNNGV. The CDR3 covers 11 residues.

The chain employs TRBV2 and TRBJ2-1; 10 bases fit TRBD1. Germline V lookup: CDR1 SNHLY, CDR2 FYNNEI. This CDR3 contains 15 residues. Trimming cost V 6 bases and J 3 bases; bases outside gene matches: 5. CDR3 sequence (DNA): TGTGCCAGCAGCAGCGGGGACAGGGGCTACAATGAGCAGTTCTTC. This translates into CASSSGDRGYNEQFF.

This clone was seen once. CDR3: CASSIADRNTEAFF. Here the CDR3 DNA reads TGTGCCAGTAGTATAGCAGACAGGAACACTGAAGCTTTCTTT. The rearrangement uses TRBV19 and TRBJ1-1; D may be TRBD1 (5 bases). From germline, CDR1 is LNHDA and CDR2 SQIVND (reference sequence). Trimming removed 1 base at V and 1 base at J, with 7 bases between. There are 14 residues in the CDR3.

The rearrangement joins TRBV5-6 to TRBJ1-6; TRBD1 matches at 7 bases. The germline CDR1 and CDR2 sequences are SGHDT and YYEEEE. The CDR3 contains 14 residues. After removal of 0 bases from V and 10 bases from J, the junction contained 4 bases not matched to a gene. This CDR3 is CASSLVRGGSPLHF. CDR3 sequence (DNA): TGTGCCAGCAGCTTGGTTAGAGGGGGCTCACCCCTCCACTTT.

This chain joins TRBV6-5 and TRBJ1-2; TRBD1 aligns across 9 bases. V lost 5 bases, J lost 8 bases, and 9 bases stayed unmatched. CDR1 is MNHEY, CDR2 SVGAGI, per germline. CDR3 length: 14 residues. CDR3 in amino acids: CASSTWDRDGGYTF. CDR3 DNA: TGTGCCAGCAGTACGTGGGACAGGGATGGCGGCTACACCTTC.

Judged by abundance, this clone is medium-sized. The V gene is TRBV6-1, the J gene TRBJ2-1, with D possibly matching TRBD2 (6 bases). The V and J ends lost 10 bases and 4 bases respectively, with 14 bases between them. From germline, CDR1 is MNHNS and CDR2 SASEGT. CDR3 length: 13 residues. The CDR3: CATTRDLYNEQFF. DNA for the CDR3: TGTGCCACCACGCGGGACTTGTACAATGAGCAGTTCTTC.

This clone was detected once. This chain uses TRBV12-5 with TRBJ2-1; unclear D gene. V lost 7 bases to trimming and J lost 8 bases, with 9 bases between them. Germline V gene data show CDR1 as LGHNT and CDR2 as FRNRAP. The CDR3 is 11 residues long. The CDR3 here is CASAPKDEQFF. CDR3 DNA: TGTGCTAGTGCCCCTAAGGATGAGCAGTTCTTC.

This clone occurred a few times. The chain carries TRBV2 and TRBJ1-5, with 8 bases fitting TRBD1. The CDR3 spans 15 residues. V trimming: 6 bases; J trimming: 1 base; junction bases outside the gene matches: 5. CDR1 and CDR2 (germline): SNHLY, FYNNEI. CDR3 amino acids: CASRVGQGSNQPQHF. CDR3 nucleotide sequence: TGTGCCAGCAGGGTTGGACAGGGAAGCAATCAGCCCCAGCATTTT.

This clone was counted a single time. This rearrangement joins TRBV7-6 to TRBJ2-2; D remains ambiguous. From germline, CDR1 is SGHVS and CDR2 FNYEAQ. Trimming took 5 bases from V and 2 from J, leaving 3 bases between them. CDR3 length equals 12 residues. CDR3 in amino acids: CASSANTGELFF. CDR3 sequence (DNA): TGTGCCAGCAGCGCTAACACCGGGGAGCTGTTTTTT. The variable domain in full, completed from reference TRBV7-6 and TRBJ2-2, reads GAGVSQSPRYKVTKRGQDVALRCDPISGHVSLYWYRQALGQGPEFLTYFNYEAQQDKSGLPNDRFSAERPEGSISTLTIQRTEQRDSAMYRCASSANTGELFFGEGSRLTVL.

The V gene is TRBV5-5, the J gene TRBJ2-5, with D possibly being TRBD2 (5 bases). The CDR3 runs to 16 residues. V was pared by 1 base and J by 4 bases, with 17 bases between. Germline-derived CDR1 and CDR2 are SGHKS and YYEKEE (reference sequence). Here the CDR3 reads CASSLSSRGRGETQYF. The CDR3 bases are TGTGCCAGCAGCTTGTCTTCCCGGGGTCGCGGAGAGACCCAGTACTTC.

The V and J genes are TRBV5-1 and TRBJ2-7, with D possibly called TRBD1 or TRBD2 (5 bases each). The CDR3 is 13 amino acids. Germline V gives CDR1 SGHRS, CDR2 YFSETQ. V lost 3 bases, J lost 5 bases, and 12 bases lay in between. Written as DNA, the CDR3 is TGCGCCAGCAGCTCCGACAGCGGACACGAGCAGTACGTC. Translation: CASSSDSGHEQYV.

J is TRBJ1-2 and V is TRBV2, with TRBD1 identical over 7 bases. The CDR3 length is 12 residues. Germline V CDR1 and CDR2: SNHLY, FYNNEI. The ends lost 6 bases at V and 4 bases at J; junction bases unmatched: 2. In DNA form, the CDR3 reads TGTGCCAGCAGGGGACAGCCCTATGGCTACACCTTC. Protein sequence: CASRGQPYGYTF.

V usage is TRBV18 and J usage is TRBJ2-2, with D possibly being TRBD2 (6 bases). V lost 3 bases to trimming and J lost 6 bases, with 11 bases between them. Germline lookup yields CDR1 KGHSH and CDR2 LQKENI. The CDR3 has 14 residues. The CDR3: CASSPGGAAGELFF. The CDR3 coding sequence is TGTGCCAGCTCACCGGGGGGAGCCGCCGGGGAGCTGTTTTTT.

V gene TRBV11-2 combines with J gene TRBJ2-1; 10 bases line up with TRBD1. V trimming: 5 bases; J trimming: 2 bases; junction bases outside the gene matches: 3. The CDR3 is made up of 15 amino acids. Germline V gene lookup returns CDR1 SGHAT and CDR2 FQNNGV. DNA of the CDR3: TGTGCCAGCAGCCGACAGGGGGCCGCCTACAATGAGCAGTTCTTC. Its translation: CASSRQGAAYNEQFF.